What follows is one T cell receptor beta chain and its context. This clonotype appeared a few times. This clone's antigen is unknown. No base-level quality is on record; no much larger clone is a single base apart. The data stem from a study of T cells in Graves' hyperthyroidism and ophthalmopathy (dated by TCRdb to the late 2010s). Background for the entire study: Peripheral blood samples were taken at the time of initial diagnosis, prior to any treatment. To identify distinguishing TCR V-J signatures, a discovery cohort of around 100 patients was used, comprising 40 to 45 with Graves' ophthalmopathy and 57 with stable Graves' hyperthyroidism. Prospective prediction of ophthalmopathy was tested in an independent validation cohort consisting of 18 hyperthyroidism patients and some 15 patients who later progressed to ophthalmopathy. The 100 or so discovery patients were divided at random into training and test sets in a 7:3 ratio. The study also compared thyroid tissue and blood T-cell repertoires from more than five Graves' hyperthyroidism patients. After sampling, hyperthyroidism patients received methimazole starting at 30 mg daily, and ophthalmopathy patients received high-dose intravenous methylprednisolone. The paper describes TCR Vbeta CDR3 sequencing of 140 or so peripheral blood samples, made up of fewer than 50 ophthalmopathy patients, more than 70 hyperthyroidism patients and around 17 progressor patients. What the research found in general, with its limitations: Blood samples also contained most of the expanded thyroid clonotypes (frequency above 0.001), which suggests that blood repertoires may reflect thyroid immune responses. Sample size was not statistically predetermined, and investigators were not blinded to group allocation. A 13 V-J signature model separated ophthalmopathy from stable hyperthyroidism, with approximately 87% sensitivity and roughly 81% specificity in cross-validation and 80%/75% in testing. In validation, the model predicted progression to ophthalmopathy with approximately 70% sensitivity and 72% to 85% specificity, a median of around 6.6 months before onset.

Amplification of TCR beta CDR3 regions was carried out from RNA transcripts. The first round of RT-PCR for the TCR CDR3 was performed with the HTBI primer set and the Qiagen OneStep RT-PCR kit. Libraries were constructed in a second round of multiplex PCR, after which size selection and purification were carried out. The libraries were sequenced on an Illumina HiSeq2000 using paired-end 100 bp reads. Turning to the authors' computational methods: SOAPnuke was used to process the raw data, with reads discarded if the reads contained adapters or uncalled bases, had a mean Phred below 15, or lacked an exact constant-primer or identifier match. High-quality paired reads were merged using COPE v1.2.5, and each unique nucleotide sequence was defined as a clonotype. MiTCR v1.1 was used to align clonotypes to the IMGT TRBV, TRBD and TRBJ reference segments. Only V-J combinations with frequency above 0.0001, covering approximately 99% of repertoires, were analysed. The TCS score was defined as the ratio of F50 (clonal expansion) to E x V (chaos), calculated using BLOSUM62-based TCRdist between CDR3 peptides within each V-J. Welch's t-statistics and random forest reduced just over 500 V-J features to fewer than 15, which were used in a naive Bayes classifier (R e1071). TCRdb's own reprocessing of the public reads used fastp at Q25 and MiXCR and kept productive beta chains. Here each entry gathers all rows of one CDR3 protein and keeps the most common genes and DNA. TCRdb's processing, not the authors' own work, is the source of the V and J calls. Recorded for this sample are about 420,000 distinct CDR3 sequences; more than 15% of them occurred a single time. 12% to 15% of the sample belongs to the ten largest clones.

Including cysteine and phenylalanine, the CDR3 has 14 amino acids. CDR3 DNA is the only sequence kept; it has 42 bases, read in frame from the first base. Reading the germline V gene gives CDR1 SGHTA and CDR2 FQGNSA. V is pared back by 5 bases and J by 5 bases, with 15 bases lying between the germline termini. Stable Graves' hyperthyroidism was defined as no progression to ophthalmopathy during 18 months of follow-up. Hyperthyroidism patients were newly diagnosed, had a disease duration of under 2 months, and were aged 18 to 65 years. The study excluded patients with uncontrolled infections, other autoimmune diseases, pregnancy or lactation. Diagnoses were established on the basis of clinical symptoms, serum thyroxine and TRAb, thyroid ultrasound, and orbital computed tomography. Ficoll-Paque density gradient centrifugation was used to isolate PBMCs from 10 ml of fresh peripheral blood. Total RNA was extracted with Trizol reagent, and quality was checked on an Agilent 2100 Bioanalyzer.

This TCR derives from a young woman with Graves' hyperthyroidism. The sequencing sample was made of blood. Recombination connected TRBV7-2 to TRBJ2-5; the D gene assignment is ambiguous. The sequenced DNA: TGTGCCAGCAGCATAACCCCCCGGGCCGAGACCCAGTACTTC. Its protein is CASSITPRAETQYF.